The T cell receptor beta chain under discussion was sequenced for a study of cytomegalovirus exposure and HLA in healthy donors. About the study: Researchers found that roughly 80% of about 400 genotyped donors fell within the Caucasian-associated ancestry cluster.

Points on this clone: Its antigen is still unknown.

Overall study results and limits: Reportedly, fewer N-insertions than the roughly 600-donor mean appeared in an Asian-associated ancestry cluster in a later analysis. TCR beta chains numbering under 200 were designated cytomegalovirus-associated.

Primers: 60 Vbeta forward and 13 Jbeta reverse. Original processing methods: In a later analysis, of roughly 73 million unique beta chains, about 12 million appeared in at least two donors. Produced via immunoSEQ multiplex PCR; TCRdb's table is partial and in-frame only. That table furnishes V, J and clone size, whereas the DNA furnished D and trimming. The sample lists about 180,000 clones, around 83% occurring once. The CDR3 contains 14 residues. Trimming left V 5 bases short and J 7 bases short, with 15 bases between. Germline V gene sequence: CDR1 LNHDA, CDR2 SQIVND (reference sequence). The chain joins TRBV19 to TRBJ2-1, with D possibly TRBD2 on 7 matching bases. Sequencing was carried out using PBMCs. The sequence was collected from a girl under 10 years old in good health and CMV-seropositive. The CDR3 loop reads CASSQGGRGNEQFF. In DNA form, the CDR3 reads TGTGCCAGTAGTCAAGGGGGGAGGGGGAATGAGCAGTTCTTC.